Listed here are 4 T cell receptor beta chains from one sample, sequenced in a study of T cells in Graves' hyperthyroidism and ophthalmopathy. TCR beta CDR3 regions were amplified from RNA. During a first-round RT-PCR of the TCR CDR3, the HTBI primer set was used. TCRdb re-called the multiplex PCR reads through MiXCR, storing one row per CDR3 protein. The sample lists a few hundred thousand distinct CDR3 sequences; about a sixth were seen once. The material sequenced was blood. The origin of the receptors is a woman between 40 and 55 years old with Graves' ophthalmopathy.

This clonotype came up many times. The V gene is TRBV2, the J gene TRBJ2-5; 9 bases are shared with TRBD2. The CDR3 contains 14 residues. Germline values: CDR1 SNHLY, CDR2 FYNNEI. The J segment lost 6 bases and the V segment lost 4 bases, leaving 6 bases of the junction unmatched. DNA of the CDR3: TGTGCCAGCAGTGTCCGGCGGGAGGGCCAGACCCAGTACTTC. It codes for CASSVRREGQTQYF.

The V gene is TRBV9, the J gene TRBJ2-7; D may be TRBD2 (6 bases). Germline values: CDR1 SGDLS, CDR2 YYNGEE. The length of the CDR3 is 14 residues. Trimming cost V 3 bases and J 2 bases, with 12 bases left between them. CDR3 protein: CASSDRDSPYEQYF. CDR3 nucleotide sequence: TGTGCCAGCAGCGACCGGGACTCCCCCTACGAGCAGTACTTC.

The V and J genes are TRBV15 and TRBJ1-1; unclear D gene. Germline CDR1 LNHNV, CDR2 YYDKDF (reference sequence). Trimming pared 0 bases from V and 4 bases from J, leaving 9 bases between. The CDR3 is 14 residues long. The CDR3 bases are TGTGCCACCAGCAGAGATCGAATGGGCACTGAAGCTTTCTTT. Residues: CATSRDRMGTEAFF.

In this sample, this clonotype turned up a few times. The V gene is TRBV5-6, the J gene TRBJ1-1; D gene unclear. V lost 4 bases and J 4 bases, leaving 14 bases between the germline ends. CDR3 length: 14 residues. CDR1 and CDR2 from the germline V gene are SGHDT and YYEEEE. CDR3 loop: CASSRDPEGTEAFF. In DNA, the CDR3 is TGTGCCAGCAGCCGGGATCCCGAGGGCACTGAAGCTTTCTTT.